This T cell receptor (beta chain) was observed in a study of blood T cell repertoires in COVID-19. In the study's own analysis: Quantification of nucleated cells was approximated via reference gene primer amplification. Some clones are missing from TCRdb's copy, which holds only in-frame ones; the method was immunoSEQ multiplex PCR. The V and J calls and the clone size are those of that table, but D and trimming were determined from the DNA. The sample comprises 300,000 to 400,000 clones, 70% to 90% of which are singletons, and 4% to 5.5% rests with the top ten. Study members were between about 18 and 89 years old and lived in some 22 US regions. Assignments of participants to cohorts depended upon their own reported clinical history. The ends were cut back, 2 bases at V and 5 bases at J, with 15 bases in the middle. In germline, CDR1 is SSHAT, CDR2 FNYEAQ (reference sequence). This CDR3 has 15 amino acids.

The TCR was taken from a woman aged 40 to 55 with acute COVID-19. The chain uses TRBV7-7 and TRBJ2-5; maybe TRBD1 (5 bases). Sequencing used PBMCs or T cells enriched from blood (not recorded which). The CDR3 reads CASSLSSGQWETQYF. Here the CDR3 DNA reads TGTGCCAGCAGCTTATCTTCAGGGCAGTGGGAGACCCAGTACTTC.